The 16 T cell receptor beta chains below come from one sample, sequenced in a study of CD8 T cells in ankylosing spondylitis. Points from the study as a whole: Ankylosing spondylitis blood appeared to be characterized by a TCR beta motif of 8 or 9 highly homologous variants.

TCRdb re-analysed the 5' RACE reads in MiXCR, keeping a single row per CDR3 protein. The profile shows about 540,000 distinct CDR3 sequences, over 9.5% of them singletons. These TCRs are of unknown antigen specificity. The specimen sequenced was blood, either unsorted or a sorted T cell fraction (not recorded which). These receptors all come from a male donor with ankylosing spondylitis.

This chain joins TRBV20-1 and TRBJ2-1, with 8 bases lining up with TRBD1. Germline V gene data show CDR1 as DFQATT and CDR2 as SNEGSKA (reference sequence). With V trimmed by 3 bases and J by 8 bases, 6 bases remained unmatched. The CDR3 spans 13 residues. The chain's CDR3 is CSASMPGGYEQFF. The CDR3 DNA is TGCAGTGCTAGTATGCCAGGGGGCTATGAGCAGTTCTTC.

This chain connects TRBV3-1 to TRBJ2-3; maybe TRBD2 (6 bases). V was shortened by 7 bases and J by 2 bases, with 16 bases between the two germline ends. CDR1 is LGHDT, CDR2 YNNKEL, per germline (reference sequence). The CDR3 covers 15 residues. The DNA for the CDR3 is TGTGCCAGCACCCCCGGGACTCCTAACACAGATACGCAGTATTTT. Protein: CASTPGTPNTDTQYF.

Only a few counts were recorded for this clonotype. This sequence joins TRBV27 and TRBJ1-4; no clear D gene. Trimming shortened V by 2 bases and J by 0 bases, and 13 bases separated the two germline ends. Germline values: CDR1 MNHEY, CDR2 SMNVEV (reference sequence). The CDR3 runs 17 residues. CDR3 bases: TGTGCCAGCAGTTTACACGGTAGTGGAGCAACTAATGAAAAACTGTTTTTT. Residues: CASSLHGSGATNEKLFF.

This clonotype has at least ten counts. The rearrangement uses TRBV4-2 and TRBJ1-1, with 7 bases aligning to TRBD1. CDR3 length equals 12 residues. Unmatched junction bases numbered 3, after V lost 5 bases and J lost 6 bases. Germline values: CDR1 LGHNA, CDR2 YNFKEQ. CDR3 sequence: CASSFGQAEAFF. The CDR3 DNA follows: TGTGCCAGCAGCTTTGGACAGGCTGAAGCTTTCTTT.

This clonotype has ten or more counts. The V gene is TRBV18, the J gene TRBJ2-2; D ambiguous. The germline V gene encodes CDR1 KGHSH and CDR2 LQKENI. Trimming left V 4 bases short and J 2 bases short, with 8 bases between. The CDR3 is 14 amino acids. CDR3 protein: CASSLNSNTGELFF. The DNA of the CDR3 is TGTGCCAGCTCACTGAACAGCAACACCGGGGAGCTGTTTTTT.

This clonotype was detected only a few times. The chain joins TRBV27 to TRBJ1-2; D not resolved. This CDR3 contains 14 residues. Germline V gene sequence: CDR1 MNHEY, CDR2 SMNVEV (reference sequence). With 3 bases removed from V and 8 bases from J, the gap between germline ends came to 16 bases. CDR3 residues: CASSFKLSSMGYTF. The CDR3 DNA follows: TGTGCCAGCAGTTTTAAATTGAGCTCCATGGGCTACACCTTC.

This clonotype came up a few times. V is TRBV11-2 and J is TRBJ2-6, with 11 positions matching TRBD1. V was clipped by 5 bases and J by 6 bases; unmatched bases: 12. The CDR3 runs 18 residues. The germline V gene encodes CDR1 SGHAT and CDR2 FQNNGV. The CDR3 loop is CASSARDRGFFKANVLTF. CDR3 sequence (DNA): TGTGCCAGCAGCGCCCGGGACAGGGGGTTTTTTAAGGCCAACGTCCTGACTTTC.

The sample holds many counts of this clonotype. The chain combines TRBV5-1 with TRBJ2-3, with D maybe TRBD2 (6 bases). Germline assignment: CDR1 SGHRS and CDR2 YFSETQ. The CDR3 contains 16 residues. V lost 1 base, J lost 2 bases, and 14 bases lay in between. The CDR3 DNA is TGCGCCAGCAGCTTGAGAAGGGGACTTCCCACAGATACGCAGTATTTT. This codes for CASSLRRGLPTDTQYF.

This clonotype was counted between two and nine times. The chain recombines TRBV5-1 with TRBJ1-5; D gene ambiguous. CDR1 and CDR2 from the germline V gene are SGHRS and YFSETQ. The V and J ends lost 0 bases and 5 bases respectively, with 6 bases between them. The CDR3 sequence is 13 residues long. The CDR3 nucleotides are TGCGCCAGCAGCTTGGCCGAGGATCAGCCCCAGCATTTT. Amino acid sequence: CASSLAEDQPQHF.

This clonotype was counted only a few times. J is TRBJ1-6 and V is TRBV27, with 7 positions matching TRBD1. Trimming removed 5 bases from V and 7 bases from J; junction bases left unmatched: 11. Germline CDR1 reads MNHEY; CDR2 reads SMNVEV (reference sequence). This CDR3 is 16 amino acids long. The CDR3 protein is CASSITGTAPNSPLHF. The CDR3, as DNA: TGTGCCAGCAGTATAACCGGGACAGCCCCCAATTCACCCCTCCACTTT.

This clonotype was found a few times. The chain links TRBV27 to TRBJ2-7; D is undetermined. The V gene lost 6 bases and the J gene lost 0 bases, with 12 bases spanning the gap. The CDR3 sequence is 14 residues long. Looked up from germline, CDR1 is MNHEY and CDR2 is SMNVEV (reference sequence). The CDR3 loop reads CASRLSIDSYEQYV. In nucleotides, the CDR3 is TGTGCCAGCAGACTCTCGATCGACTCCTACGAGCAGTACGTC.

J is TRBJ1-1 and V is TRBV7-9; maybe TRBD1 (5 bases). The V end lost 5 bases, the J end lost 1 base, and 14 bases lay between the germline ends. The CDR3 has 15 amino acids. CDR1 and CDR2 (germline): SEHNR, FQNEAQ (reference sequence). In DNA form, the CDR3 reads TGTGCCAGCAGCCTCGGGGGACTCTCGAACACTGAAGCTTTCTTT. The encoded protein is CASSLGGLSNTEAFF.

The chain recombines TRBV12-3 or TRBV12-4 with TRBJ1-3; TRBD1 aligns across 7 bases. V was clipped by 3 bases and J by 4 bases; unmatched bases: 6. The CDR3 is made up of 15 amino acids. CDR3 residues: CASSFMLTGGNTIYF. The CDR3, as DNA: TGTGCCAGCAGTTTTATGTTGACAGGGGGAAACACCATATATTTT.

This clonotype was seen more than once but under ten times. The gene calls are TRBV7-9 and TRBJ1-1; 9 bases map to TRBD1. The V segment lost 1 base and the J segment 0 bases; nucleotides outside the gene matches: 6. The germline CDR1 and CDR2 sequences are SEHNR and FQNEAQ (reference sequence). CDR3 size: 17 residues. The CDR3 bases are TGTGCCAGCAGCTTAGTCGGGGGGACAGGGATGAACACTGAAGCTTTCTTT. Its protein product is CASSLVGGTGMNTEAFF.

V is TRBV29-1 and J is TRBJ2-3, with D hard to call. Germline V CDR1 and CDR2: SQVTM, ANQGSEA. The CDR3 loop spans 11 amino acids. Trimming took off 4 bases at V and 14 bases at J, with 16 bases between the two ends. CDR3: CSVGHPAVGYF. CDR3 DNA: TGCAGCGTTGGGCATCCGGCTGTCGGGTATTTT.

This clonotype was seen many times. The chain carries TRBV20-1 and TRBJ2-1; 8 nucleotides line up with TRBD2. The CDR3 consists of 15 residues. Looked up from germline, CDR1 is DFQATT and CDR2 is SNEGSKA (reference sequence). Losses at the gene ends were 5 bases for V and 7 bases for J; bases not matched to a gene: 13. CDR3 nucleotides: TGCAGTGCTCCCCACGATCTAGCGGGCCAGAATGAGCAGTTCTTC. Translation gives CSAPHDLAGQNEQFF.